This T cell receptor (beta chain) was recovered during a study of T cells in Graves' hyperthyroidism and ophthalmopathy. This clonotype was picked up many times. TCR beta CDR3 regions were amplified from RNA. The HTBI set primed first-round TCR CDR3 RT-PCR. Using its own MiXCR run on the multiplex PCR reads, TCRdb lists one record per CDR3 protein. The repertoire holds 400,000 or so distinct CDR3 sequences, over 12% seen once, with 25% to 30% in the top ten. Germline CDR1 SGDLS, CDR2 YYNGEE. The CDR3 sequence is 16 residues long. V gave up 2 bases and J gave up 5 bases; unmatched junction bases: 8. This clonotype originated in a man between 45 and 60 years old with Graves' ophthalmopathy. This chain links TRBV9 with TRBJ2-1; 9 bases fit TRBD2. What was sequenced was blood. The CDR3 DNA reads TGTGCCAGCAGCGTGGCAACGGGACTAGCCCACAATGAGCAGTTCTTC. It yields the protein CASSVATGLAHNEQFF.